The T cell receptor (beta chain) described here comes from a study of cytomegalovirus exposure and HLA in healthy donors. The primer mix had 60 Vbeta and 13 Jbeta primers. TCRdb's table, derived via immunoSEQ multiplex PCR, lists solely in-frame clones and lacks some. Of fewer than 200,000 clones in the sample, over 60% were seen once. This CDR3 has 13 amino acids. Per germline, CDR1 SQVTM and CDR2 ANQGSEA. Trimming took 2 bases from V and 5 from J, leaving 12 bases between them. Specimen: PBMCs. The sequence came from a girl under 18 in good health and CMV-seronegative. The chain recombines TRBV29-1 with TRBJ1-2; D gene uncertain. The CDR3 DNA reads TGCAGCGTTGAAATAAAGGCGGGGTATGGCTACACCTTC. Encoded protein: CSVEIKAGYGYTF.